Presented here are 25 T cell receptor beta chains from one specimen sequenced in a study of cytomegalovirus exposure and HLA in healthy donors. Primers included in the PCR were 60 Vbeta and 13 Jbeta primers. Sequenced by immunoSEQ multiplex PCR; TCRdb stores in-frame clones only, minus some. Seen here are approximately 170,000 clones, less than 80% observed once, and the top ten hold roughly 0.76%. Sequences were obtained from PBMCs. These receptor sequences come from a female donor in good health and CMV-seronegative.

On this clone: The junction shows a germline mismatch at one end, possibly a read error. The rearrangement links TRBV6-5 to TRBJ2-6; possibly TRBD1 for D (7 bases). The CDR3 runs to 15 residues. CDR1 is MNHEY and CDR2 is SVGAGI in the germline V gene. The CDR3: CASRKQGTGANGLTF. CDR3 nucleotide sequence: TGTGCCAGCAGAAAACAGGGGACTGGGGCCAACGGCCTGACTTTC.

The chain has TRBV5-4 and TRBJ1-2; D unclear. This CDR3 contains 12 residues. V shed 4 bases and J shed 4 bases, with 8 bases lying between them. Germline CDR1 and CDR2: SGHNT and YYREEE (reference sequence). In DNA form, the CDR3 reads TGTGCCAGCAGCACAGACGCCTATGGCTACACCTTC. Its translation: CASSTDAYGYTF.

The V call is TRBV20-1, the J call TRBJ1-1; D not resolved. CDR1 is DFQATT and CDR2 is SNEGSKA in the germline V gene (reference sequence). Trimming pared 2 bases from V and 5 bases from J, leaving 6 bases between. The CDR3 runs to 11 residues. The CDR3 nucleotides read TGCAGTGCTAGATCTCGGACTGAAGCTTTCTTT. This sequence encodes CSARSRTEAFF.

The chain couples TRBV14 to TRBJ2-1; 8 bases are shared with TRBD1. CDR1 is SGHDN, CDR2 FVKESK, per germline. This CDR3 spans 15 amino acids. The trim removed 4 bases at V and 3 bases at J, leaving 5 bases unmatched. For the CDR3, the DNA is TGTGCCAGCAGCCGGGGACAGGCGATCTACAATGAGCAGTTCTTC. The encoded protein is CASSRGQAIYNEQFF.

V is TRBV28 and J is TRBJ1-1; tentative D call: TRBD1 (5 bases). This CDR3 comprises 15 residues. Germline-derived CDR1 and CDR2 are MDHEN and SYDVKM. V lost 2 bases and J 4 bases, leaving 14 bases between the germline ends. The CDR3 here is CASSLSTGYATEAFF. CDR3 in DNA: TGTGCCAGCAGTTTAAGTACAGGCTATGCCACTGAAGCTTTCTTT.

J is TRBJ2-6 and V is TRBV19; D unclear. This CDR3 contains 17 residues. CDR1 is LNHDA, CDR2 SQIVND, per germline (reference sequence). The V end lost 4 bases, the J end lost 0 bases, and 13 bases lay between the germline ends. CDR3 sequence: CASSNLFRSSGANVLTF. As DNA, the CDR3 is TGTGCCAGTAGTAACCTGTTCCGGAGCTCTGGGGCCAACGTCCTGACTTTC.

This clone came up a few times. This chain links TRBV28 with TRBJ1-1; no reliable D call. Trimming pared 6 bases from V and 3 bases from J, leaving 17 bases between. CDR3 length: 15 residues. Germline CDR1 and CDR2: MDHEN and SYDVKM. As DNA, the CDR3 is TGTGCCAGCAGGGTATTACGGCAGACTTACACTGAAGCTTTCTTT. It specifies CASRVLRQTYTEAFF.

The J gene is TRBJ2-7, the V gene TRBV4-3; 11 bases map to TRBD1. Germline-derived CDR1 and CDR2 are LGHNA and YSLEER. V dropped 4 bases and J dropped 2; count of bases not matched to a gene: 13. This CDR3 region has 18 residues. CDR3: CASSRGFNPGQGAYEQYF. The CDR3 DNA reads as TGCGCCAGCAGCCGAGGATTTAACCCGGGACAGGGGGCCTACGAGCAGTACTTC.

The CDR3 DNA reads as TGTGCCAGCAGCCTACAGGGGACCTATGGCTACACCTTC. Translation: CASSLQGTYGYTF. The chain recombines TRBV7-3 with TRBJ1-2, with 7 bases aligning to TRBD1. CDR1 is SGHTA and CDR2 is FQGTGA in the germline V gene. The CDR3 sequence is 13 residues long. V gave up 5 bases and J gave up 4 bases; unmatched junction bases: 4.

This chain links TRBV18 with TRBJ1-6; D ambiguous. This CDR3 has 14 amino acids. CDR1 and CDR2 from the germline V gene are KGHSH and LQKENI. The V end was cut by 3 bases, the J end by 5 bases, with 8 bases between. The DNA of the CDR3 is TGTGCCAGCTCACCCACAGAGAATAATTCACCCCTCCACTTT. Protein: CASSPTENNSPLHF.

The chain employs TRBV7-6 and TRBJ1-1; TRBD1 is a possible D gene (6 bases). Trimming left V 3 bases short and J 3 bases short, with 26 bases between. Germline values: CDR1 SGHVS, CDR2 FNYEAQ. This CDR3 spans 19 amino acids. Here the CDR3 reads CASSFSSPPTGSEDTEAFF. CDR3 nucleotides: TGTGCCAGCAGCTTCTCATCCCCGCCGACAGGATCAGAGGACACTGAAGCTTTCTTT.

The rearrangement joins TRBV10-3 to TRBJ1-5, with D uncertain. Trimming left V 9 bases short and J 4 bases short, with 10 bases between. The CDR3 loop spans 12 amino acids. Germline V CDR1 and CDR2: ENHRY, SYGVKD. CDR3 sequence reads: CAIGTGNQPQHF. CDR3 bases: TGTGCCATAGGTACGGGAAATCAGCCCCAGCATTTT.

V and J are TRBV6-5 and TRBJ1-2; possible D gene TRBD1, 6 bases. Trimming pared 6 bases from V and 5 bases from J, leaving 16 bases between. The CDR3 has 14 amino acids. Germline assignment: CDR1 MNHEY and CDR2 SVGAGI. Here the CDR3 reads CASRSSGTMYGYTF. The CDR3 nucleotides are TGTGCCAGCAGATCCTCCGGGACAATGTATGGCTACACCTTC.

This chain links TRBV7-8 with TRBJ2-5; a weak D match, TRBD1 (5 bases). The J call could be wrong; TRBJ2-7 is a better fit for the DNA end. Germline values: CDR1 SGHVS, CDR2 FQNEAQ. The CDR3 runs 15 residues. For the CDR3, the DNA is TGTGCCAGCAGCTTAGATGCAGGGCTCTCCTACGAGCAGTACTTC. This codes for CASSLDAGLSYEQYF.

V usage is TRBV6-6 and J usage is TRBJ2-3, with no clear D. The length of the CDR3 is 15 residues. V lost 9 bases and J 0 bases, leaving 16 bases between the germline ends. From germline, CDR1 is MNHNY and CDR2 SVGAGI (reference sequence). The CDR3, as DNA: TGTGCCAGTAGAAGGCAGGCCCCTAGCACAGATACGCAGTATTTT. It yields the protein CASRRQAPSTDTQYF.

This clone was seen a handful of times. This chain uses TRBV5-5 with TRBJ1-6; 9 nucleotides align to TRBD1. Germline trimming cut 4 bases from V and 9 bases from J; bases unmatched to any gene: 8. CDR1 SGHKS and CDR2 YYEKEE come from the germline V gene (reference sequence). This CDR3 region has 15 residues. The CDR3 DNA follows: TGTGCCAGCAGCCGATCCGTGACAGGGGGTTCACCCCTCCACTTT. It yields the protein CASSRSVTGGSPLHF.

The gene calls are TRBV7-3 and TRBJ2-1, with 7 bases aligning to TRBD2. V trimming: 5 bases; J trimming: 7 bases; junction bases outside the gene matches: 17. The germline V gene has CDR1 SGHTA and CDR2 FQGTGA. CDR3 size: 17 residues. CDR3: CASSQLTSSGVYNEQFF. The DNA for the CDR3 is TGTGCCAGCAGCCAATTGACTAGCTCGGGAGTTTATAATGAGCAGTTCTTC.

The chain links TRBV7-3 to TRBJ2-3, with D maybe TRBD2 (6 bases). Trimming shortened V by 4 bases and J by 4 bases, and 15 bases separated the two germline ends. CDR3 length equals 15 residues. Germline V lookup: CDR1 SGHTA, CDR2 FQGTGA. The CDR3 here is CASSSATSFSDTQYF. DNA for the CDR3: TGTGCCAGCAGCTCCGCTACTAGCTTCTCAGATACGCAGTATTTT. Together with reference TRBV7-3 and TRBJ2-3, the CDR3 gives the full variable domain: GAGVSQTPSNKVTEKGKYVELRCDPISGHTALYWYRQSLGQGPEFLIYFQGTGAADDSGLPNDRFFAVRPEGSVSTLKIQRTERGDSAVYLCASSSATSFSDTQYFGPGTRLTVL.

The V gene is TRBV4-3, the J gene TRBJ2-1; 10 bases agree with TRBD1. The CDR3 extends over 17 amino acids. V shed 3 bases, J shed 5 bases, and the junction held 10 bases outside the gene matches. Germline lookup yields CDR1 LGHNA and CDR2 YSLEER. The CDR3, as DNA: TGCGCCAGCAGCCAGCATTCCTTCGGGACAGGGGACAATGAGCAGTTCTTC. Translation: CASSQHSFGTGDNEQFF.

CDR3 residues: CASRRLLDFYGYTF. As DNA, the CDR3 is TGTGCCAGCAGAAGATTACTCGACTTCTATGGCTACACCTTC. The chain recombines TRBV5-4 with TRBJ1-2, with no clear D. The CDR3 is 14 residues long. Germline V gene sequence: CDR1 SGHNT, CDR2 YYREEE (reference sequence). The V and J ends lost 5 bases and 4 bases respectively, with 15 bases between them.

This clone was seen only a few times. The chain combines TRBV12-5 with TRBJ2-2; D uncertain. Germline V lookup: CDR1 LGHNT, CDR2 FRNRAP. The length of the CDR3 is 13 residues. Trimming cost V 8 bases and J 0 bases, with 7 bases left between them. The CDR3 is CASTISNTGELFF. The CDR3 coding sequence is TGTGCTAGTACTATCTCGAACACCGGGGAGCTGTTTTTT.

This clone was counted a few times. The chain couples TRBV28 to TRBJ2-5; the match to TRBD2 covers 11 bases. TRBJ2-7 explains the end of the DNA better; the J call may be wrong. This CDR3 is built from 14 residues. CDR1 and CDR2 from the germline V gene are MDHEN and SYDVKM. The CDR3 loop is CASTSGSFTYEQYF. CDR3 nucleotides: TGTGCCAGTACTAGCGGGAGCTTTACCTACGAGCAGTACTTC.

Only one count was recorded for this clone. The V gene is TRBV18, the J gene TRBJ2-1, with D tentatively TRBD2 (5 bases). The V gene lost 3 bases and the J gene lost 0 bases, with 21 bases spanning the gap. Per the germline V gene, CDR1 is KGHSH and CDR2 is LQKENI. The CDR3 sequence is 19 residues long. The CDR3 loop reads CASSPTVQRSISSYNEQFF. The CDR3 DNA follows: TGTGCCAGCTCACCTACGGTACAGCGGTCGATTAGCTCCTACAATGAGCAGTTCTTC.

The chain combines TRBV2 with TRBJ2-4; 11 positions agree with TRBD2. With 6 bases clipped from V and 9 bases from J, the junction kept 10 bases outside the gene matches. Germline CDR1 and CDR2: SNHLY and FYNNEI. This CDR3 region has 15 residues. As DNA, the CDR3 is TGTGCCAGCAGGGAGACTAGCGGGAATGGGGTCATTCAGTACTTC. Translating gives CASRETSGNGVIQYF. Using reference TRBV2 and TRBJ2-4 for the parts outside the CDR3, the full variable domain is EPEVTQTPSHQVTQMGQEVILRCVPISNHLYFYWYRQILGQKVEFLVSFYNNEISEKSEIFDDQFSVERPDGSNFTLKIRSTKLEDSAMYFCASRETSGNGVIQYFGAGTRLSVL.

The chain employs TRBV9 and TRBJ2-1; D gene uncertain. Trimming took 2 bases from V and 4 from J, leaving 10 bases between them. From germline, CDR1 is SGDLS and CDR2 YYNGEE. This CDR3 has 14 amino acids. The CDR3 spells CASSVYSAYNEQFF. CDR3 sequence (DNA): TGTGCCAGCAGCGTTTATAGTGCGTACAATGAGCAGTTCTTC.